This T cell receptor (beta chain) was recorded in a study of CD8 T cells in Susac syndrome. The table lists this clonotype with a count of one. What it binds is unknown. There are 14 residues in the CDR3. V lost 6 bases and J lost 4, with 15 bases in between. Germline CDR1 reads MNHNY; CDR2 reads SVGAGI (reference sequence). TCR beta sequencing was performed on blood CD8+ and CD4+ T cells. It was treatment-naive patients with stable or active relapsing-remitting disease who made up the multiple sclerosis controls. Random-hexamer reverse transcription was applied to roughly 0.5 to 1 ug RNA. Across 54 Vbeta and 13 Jbeta, immunoSEQ multiplex PCR amplified TCR beta CDR3. Via MiXCR, TCRdb re-called the immunoSEQ multiplex PCR reads, giving one row per CDR3 protein. The sample carries roughly 200,000 distinct CDR3 sequences, roughly 95% recorded once. The study's findings and limits: The authors acknowledged that their TCR sequencing and HLA analysis involved a relatively small number of individuals.

The sample consisted of CD4+ T cells from PBMCs. The receptor comes from a human donor with multiple sclerosis. The genes are TRBV6-6 and TRBJ1-2, with D unresolved. The CDR3 region is CASSQSSGIYGYTF. CDR3 bases: TGTGCCAGCAGCCAATCCTCTGGGATCTATGGCTACACCTTC.